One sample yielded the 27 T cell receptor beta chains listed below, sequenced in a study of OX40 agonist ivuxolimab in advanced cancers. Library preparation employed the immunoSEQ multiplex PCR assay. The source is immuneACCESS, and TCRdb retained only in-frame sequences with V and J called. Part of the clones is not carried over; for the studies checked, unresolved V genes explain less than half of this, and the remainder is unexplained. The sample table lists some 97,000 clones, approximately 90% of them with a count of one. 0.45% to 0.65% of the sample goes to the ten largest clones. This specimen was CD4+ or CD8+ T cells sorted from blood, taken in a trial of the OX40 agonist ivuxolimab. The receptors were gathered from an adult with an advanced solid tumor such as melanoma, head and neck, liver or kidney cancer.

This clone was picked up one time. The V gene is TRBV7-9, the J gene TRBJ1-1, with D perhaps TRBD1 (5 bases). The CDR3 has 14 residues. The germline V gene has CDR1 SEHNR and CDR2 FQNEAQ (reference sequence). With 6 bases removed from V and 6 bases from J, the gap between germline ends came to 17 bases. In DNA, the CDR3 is TGTGCCAGCAGTGGAGCAGGGCCCCCTGCTGAAGCTTTCTTT. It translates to CASSGAGPPAEAFF.

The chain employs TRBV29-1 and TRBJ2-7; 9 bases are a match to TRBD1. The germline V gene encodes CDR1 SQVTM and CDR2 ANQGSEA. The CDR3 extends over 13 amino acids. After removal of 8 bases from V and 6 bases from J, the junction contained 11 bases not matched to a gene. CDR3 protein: CSSQGTGHCEQYF. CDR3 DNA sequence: TGCAGCTCCCAGGGGACAGGGCATTGCGAGCAGTACTTC.

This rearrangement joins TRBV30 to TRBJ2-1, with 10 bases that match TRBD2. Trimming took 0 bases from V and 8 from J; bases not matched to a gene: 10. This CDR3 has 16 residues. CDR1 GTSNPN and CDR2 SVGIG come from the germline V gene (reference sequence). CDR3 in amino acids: CAWSVGSGRARHEQFF. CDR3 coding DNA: TGTGCCTGGAGTGTCGGGAGCGGGAGGGCCCGGCATGAGCAGTTCTTC.

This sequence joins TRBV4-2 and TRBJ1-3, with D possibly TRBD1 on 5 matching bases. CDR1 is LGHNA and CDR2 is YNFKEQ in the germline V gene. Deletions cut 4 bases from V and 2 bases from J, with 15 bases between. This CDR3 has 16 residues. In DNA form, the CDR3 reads TGTGCCAGCAGCCTCTATTCCCAGGGAACTGGAAACACCATATATTTT. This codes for CASSLYSQGTGNTIYF.

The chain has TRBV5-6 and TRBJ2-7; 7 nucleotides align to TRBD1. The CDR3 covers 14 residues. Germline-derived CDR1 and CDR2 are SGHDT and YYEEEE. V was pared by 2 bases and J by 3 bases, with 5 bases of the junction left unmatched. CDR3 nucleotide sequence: TGTGCCAGCAGCTTACAGGGGCTCCTCTACGAGCAGTACTTC. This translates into CASSLQGLLYEQYF.

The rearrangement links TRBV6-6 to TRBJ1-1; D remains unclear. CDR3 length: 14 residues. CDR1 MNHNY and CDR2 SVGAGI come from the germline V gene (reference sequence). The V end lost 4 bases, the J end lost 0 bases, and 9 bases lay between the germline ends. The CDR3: CASSWPDMNTEAFF. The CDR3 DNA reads TGTGCCAGCAGTTGGCCAGACATGAACACTGAAGCTTTCTTT.

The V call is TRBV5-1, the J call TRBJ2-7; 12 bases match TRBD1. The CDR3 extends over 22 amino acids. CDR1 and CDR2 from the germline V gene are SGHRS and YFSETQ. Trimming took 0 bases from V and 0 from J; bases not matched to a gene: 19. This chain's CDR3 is CASSLVGGQGARVRPSSYEQYF. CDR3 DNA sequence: TGCGCCAGCAGCTTGGTGGGGGGACAGGGGGCCCGGGTGCGCCCGAGCTCCTACGAGCAGTACTTC.

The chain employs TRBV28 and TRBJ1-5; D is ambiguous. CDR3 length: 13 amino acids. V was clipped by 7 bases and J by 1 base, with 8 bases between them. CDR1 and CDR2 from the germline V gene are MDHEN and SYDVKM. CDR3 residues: CASIEGSNQPQHF. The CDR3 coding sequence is TGTGCCAGCATCGAAGGGAGCAATCAGCCCCAGCATTTT.

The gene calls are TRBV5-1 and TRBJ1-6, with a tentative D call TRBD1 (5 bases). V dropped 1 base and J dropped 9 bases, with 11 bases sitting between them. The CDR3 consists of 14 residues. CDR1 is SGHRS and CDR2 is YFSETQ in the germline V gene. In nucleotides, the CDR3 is TGCGCCAGCAGCTTGTTAGGGGTGGGTTCACCCCTCCACTTT. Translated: CASSLLGVGSPLHF.

The CDR3 DNA sequence: TGTGCCACGGGGCAGAGCGGGAGCCCCGGGGAGCTGTTTTTT. It is translated as CATGQSGSPGELFF. The chain couples TRBV28 to TRBJ2-2; 8 positions match TRBD2. Germline lookup yields CDR1 MDHEN and CDR2 SYDVKM. The trim removed 10 bases at V and 6 bases at J, leaving 10 bases unmatched. This CDR3 region has 14 residues.

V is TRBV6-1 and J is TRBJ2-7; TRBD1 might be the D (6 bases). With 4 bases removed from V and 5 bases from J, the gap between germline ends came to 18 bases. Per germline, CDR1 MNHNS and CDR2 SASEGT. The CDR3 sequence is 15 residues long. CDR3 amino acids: CASSARLLQGDEQYF. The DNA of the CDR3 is TGTGCCAGCAGTGCTCGCCTTTTACAGGGTGACGAGCAGTACTTC.

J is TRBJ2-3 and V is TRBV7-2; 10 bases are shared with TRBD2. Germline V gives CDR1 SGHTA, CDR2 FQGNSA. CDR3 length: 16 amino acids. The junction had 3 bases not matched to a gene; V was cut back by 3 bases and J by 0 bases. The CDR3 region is CASSFTSGASTDTQYF. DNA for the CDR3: TGTGCCAGCAGCTTTACTAGCGGGGCGAGCACAGATACGCAGTATTTT.

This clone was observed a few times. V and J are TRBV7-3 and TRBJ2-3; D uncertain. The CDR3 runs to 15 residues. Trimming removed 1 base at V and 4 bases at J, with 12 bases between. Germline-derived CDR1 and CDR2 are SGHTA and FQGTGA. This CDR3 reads CASSLNPLVPDTQYF. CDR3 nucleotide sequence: TGTGCCAGCAGCTTAAACCCTCTAGTTCCAGATACGCAGTATTTT.

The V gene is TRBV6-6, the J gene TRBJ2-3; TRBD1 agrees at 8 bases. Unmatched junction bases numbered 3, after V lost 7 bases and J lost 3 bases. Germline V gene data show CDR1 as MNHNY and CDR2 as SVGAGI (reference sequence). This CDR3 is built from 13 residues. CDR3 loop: CASNRDRTDTQYF. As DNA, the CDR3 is TGTGCCAGCAACCGGGACAGGACAGATACGCAGTATTTT.

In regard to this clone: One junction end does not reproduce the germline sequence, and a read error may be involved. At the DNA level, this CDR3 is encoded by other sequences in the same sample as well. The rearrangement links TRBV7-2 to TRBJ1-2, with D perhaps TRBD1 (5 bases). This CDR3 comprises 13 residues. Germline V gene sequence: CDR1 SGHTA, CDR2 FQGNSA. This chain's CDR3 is CASTTRANYGYTF. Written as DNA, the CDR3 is TGTGCCAGCACCACCAGGGCTAACTACGGCTACACCTTC.

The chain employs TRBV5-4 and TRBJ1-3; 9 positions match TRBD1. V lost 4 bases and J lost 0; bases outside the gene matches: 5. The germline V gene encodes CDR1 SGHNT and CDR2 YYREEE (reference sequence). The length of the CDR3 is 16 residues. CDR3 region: CASSGTGTASGNTIYF. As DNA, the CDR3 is TGTGCCAGCAGCGGGACAGGGACGGCCTCTGGAAACACCATATATTTT.

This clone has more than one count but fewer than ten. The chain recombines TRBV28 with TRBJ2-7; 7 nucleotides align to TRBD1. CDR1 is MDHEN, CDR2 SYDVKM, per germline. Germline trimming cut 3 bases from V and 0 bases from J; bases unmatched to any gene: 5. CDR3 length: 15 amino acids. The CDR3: CASSFRDRHSYEQYF. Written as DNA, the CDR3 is TGTGCCAGCAGTTTCCGGGACAGACACTCCTACGAGCAGTACTTC.

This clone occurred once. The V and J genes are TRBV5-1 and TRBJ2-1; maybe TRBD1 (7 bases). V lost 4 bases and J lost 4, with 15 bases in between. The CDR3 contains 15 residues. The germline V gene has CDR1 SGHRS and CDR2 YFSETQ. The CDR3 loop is CASSDQGGEYNEQFF. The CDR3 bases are TGCGCCAGCAGCGATCAGGGGGGCGAATACAATGAGCAGTTCTTC.

The CDR3 DNA reads as TGTGCCAGCAGCCCGACGGGACAGGGCCGGGAGACCCAGTACTTC. Translated, it gives CASSPTGQGRETQYF. The chain recombines TRBV9 with TRBJ2-5, with 9 bases aligning to TRBD1. CDR3 size: 15 residues. V lost 4 bases and J lost 5; bases outside the gene matches: 9. From germline, CDR1 is SGDLS and CDR2 YYNGEE.

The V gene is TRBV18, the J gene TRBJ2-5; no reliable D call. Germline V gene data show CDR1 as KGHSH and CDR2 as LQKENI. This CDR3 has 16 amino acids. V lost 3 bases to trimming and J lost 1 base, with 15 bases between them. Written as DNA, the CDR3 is TGTGCCAGCTCACCGGGTTTCAGCACGGGCCAAGAGACCCAGTACTTC. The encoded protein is CASSPGFSTGQETQYF.

In DNA form, the CDR3 reads TGTGCCAGCAGTTTAGGAGGGGGGGGCGCCTACGAGCAGTACTTC. It is translated as CASSLGGGGAYEQYF. The chain recombines TRBV28 with TRBJ2-7, with D possibly matching TRBD2 (7 bases). Per germline, CDR1 MDHEN and CDR2 SYDVKM. Trimming left V 2 bases short and J 2 bases short, with 13 bases between. This CDR3 comprises 15 residues. Based on the CDR3 plus reference TRBV28 and TRBJ2-7, the full variable domain is DVKVTQSSRYLVKRTGEKVFLECVQDMDHENMFWYRQDPGLGLRLIYFSYDVKMKEKGDIPEGYSVSREKKERFSLILESASTNQTSMYLCASSLGGGGAYEQYFGPGTRLTVT.

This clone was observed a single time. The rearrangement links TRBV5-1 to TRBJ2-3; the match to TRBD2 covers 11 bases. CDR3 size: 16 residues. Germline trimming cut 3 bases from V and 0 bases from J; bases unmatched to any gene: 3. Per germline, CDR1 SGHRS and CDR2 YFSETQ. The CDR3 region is CASSYSSGRSTDTQYF. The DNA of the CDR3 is TGCGCCAGCAGCTACTCTAGCGGGAGGAGCACAGATACGCAGTATTTT.

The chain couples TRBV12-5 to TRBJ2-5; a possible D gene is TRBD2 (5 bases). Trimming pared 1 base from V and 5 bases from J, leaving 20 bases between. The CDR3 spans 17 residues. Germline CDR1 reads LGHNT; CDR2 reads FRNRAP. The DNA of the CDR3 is TGTGCTAGTGGTTTGGGAGCTCGAGGGCTAGCATTGGAGACCCAGTACTTC. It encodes CASGLGARGLALETQYF.

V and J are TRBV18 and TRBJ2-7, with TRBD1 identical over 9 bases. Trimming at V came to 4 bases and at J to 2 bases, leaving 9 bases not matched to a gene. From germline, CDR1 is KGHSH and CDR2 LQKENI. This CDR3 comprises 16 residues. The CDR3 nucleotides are TGTGCCAGCTCACTCGCAGGGACAGGGAAGACCTACGAGCAGTACTTC. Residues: CASSLAGTGKTYEQYF.

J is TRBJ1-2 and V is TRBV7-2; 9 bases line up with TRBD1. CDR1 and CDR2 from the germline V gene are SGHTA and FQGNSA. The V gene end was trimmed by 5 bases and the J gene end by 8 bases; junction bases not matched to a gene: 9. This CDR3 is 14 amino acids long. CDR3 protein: CASSTPGTGKGYTF. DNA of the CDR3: TGTGCCAGCAGCACCCCCGGGACAGGGAAGGGCTACACCTTC.

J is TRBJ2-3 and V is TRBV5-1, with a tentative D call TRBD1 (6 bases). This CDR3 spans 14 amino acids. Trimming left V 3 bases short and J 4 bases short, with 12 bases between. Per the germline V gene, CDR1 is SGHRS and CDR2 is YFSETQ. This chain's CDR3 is CASSWGLGADTQYF. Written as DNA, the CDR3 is TGCGCCAGCAGCTGGGGGCTGGGCGCAGATACGCAGTATTTT.

The CDR3 nucleotides are TGTGCCAGCAGCGCCGGGACTAGCGGAAAAAACATTCAGTACTTC. Translated: CASSAGTSGKNIQYF. The chain joins TRBV5-4 to TRBJ2-4, with TRBD2 matching 11 bases. This CDR3 spans 15 amino acids. The J segment lost 4 bases and the V segment lost 4 bases, leaving 4 bases of the junction unmatched. Per germline, CDR1 SGHNT and CDR2 YYREEE (reference sequence). The full variable domain, rest sourced from reference TRBV5-4 and TRBJ2-4, is ETGVTQSPTHLIKTRGQQVTLRCSSQSGHNTVSWYQQALGQGPQFIFQYYREEENGRGNFPPRFSGLQFPNYSSELNVNALELDDSALYLCASSAGTSGKNIQYFGAGTRLSVL.